This T cell receptor (beta chain) was observed in a study of shared clonotypes between healthy human individuals. The wider study: Contributing individuals were a couple of females and three males aged 18 to 49.

Healthy and HIV-negative, the adult donors had no recent acute infections or vaccinations. The unsorted PBMC replicate PCRs were performed with roughly 300 ng DNA, approximately 27,000 T cell genomes. Clones were read by immunoSEQ multiplex PCR, and TCRdb kept only the in-frame ones, dropping some. The table shows 490,000 or so clones, with over 60% occurring only once. Germline CDR1 is WNHNN and CDR2 is SYGVQD (reference sequence). Trimming took 7 bases from V and 2 from J; bases not matched to a gene: 4. This CDR3 region has 14 residues. Sequenced material: PBMCs. This chain connects TRBV10-1 to TRBJ2-2, with TRBD1 matching over 7 bases. The TCR comes from a woman aged 35 to 49 in good health. Some clones in this sample may be carry-over from other donors' samples. The CDR3 sequence is CASTGQANTGELFF. In DNA form, the CDR3 reads TGCGCCAGCACTGGACAGGCAAACACCGGGGAGCTGTTTTTT.